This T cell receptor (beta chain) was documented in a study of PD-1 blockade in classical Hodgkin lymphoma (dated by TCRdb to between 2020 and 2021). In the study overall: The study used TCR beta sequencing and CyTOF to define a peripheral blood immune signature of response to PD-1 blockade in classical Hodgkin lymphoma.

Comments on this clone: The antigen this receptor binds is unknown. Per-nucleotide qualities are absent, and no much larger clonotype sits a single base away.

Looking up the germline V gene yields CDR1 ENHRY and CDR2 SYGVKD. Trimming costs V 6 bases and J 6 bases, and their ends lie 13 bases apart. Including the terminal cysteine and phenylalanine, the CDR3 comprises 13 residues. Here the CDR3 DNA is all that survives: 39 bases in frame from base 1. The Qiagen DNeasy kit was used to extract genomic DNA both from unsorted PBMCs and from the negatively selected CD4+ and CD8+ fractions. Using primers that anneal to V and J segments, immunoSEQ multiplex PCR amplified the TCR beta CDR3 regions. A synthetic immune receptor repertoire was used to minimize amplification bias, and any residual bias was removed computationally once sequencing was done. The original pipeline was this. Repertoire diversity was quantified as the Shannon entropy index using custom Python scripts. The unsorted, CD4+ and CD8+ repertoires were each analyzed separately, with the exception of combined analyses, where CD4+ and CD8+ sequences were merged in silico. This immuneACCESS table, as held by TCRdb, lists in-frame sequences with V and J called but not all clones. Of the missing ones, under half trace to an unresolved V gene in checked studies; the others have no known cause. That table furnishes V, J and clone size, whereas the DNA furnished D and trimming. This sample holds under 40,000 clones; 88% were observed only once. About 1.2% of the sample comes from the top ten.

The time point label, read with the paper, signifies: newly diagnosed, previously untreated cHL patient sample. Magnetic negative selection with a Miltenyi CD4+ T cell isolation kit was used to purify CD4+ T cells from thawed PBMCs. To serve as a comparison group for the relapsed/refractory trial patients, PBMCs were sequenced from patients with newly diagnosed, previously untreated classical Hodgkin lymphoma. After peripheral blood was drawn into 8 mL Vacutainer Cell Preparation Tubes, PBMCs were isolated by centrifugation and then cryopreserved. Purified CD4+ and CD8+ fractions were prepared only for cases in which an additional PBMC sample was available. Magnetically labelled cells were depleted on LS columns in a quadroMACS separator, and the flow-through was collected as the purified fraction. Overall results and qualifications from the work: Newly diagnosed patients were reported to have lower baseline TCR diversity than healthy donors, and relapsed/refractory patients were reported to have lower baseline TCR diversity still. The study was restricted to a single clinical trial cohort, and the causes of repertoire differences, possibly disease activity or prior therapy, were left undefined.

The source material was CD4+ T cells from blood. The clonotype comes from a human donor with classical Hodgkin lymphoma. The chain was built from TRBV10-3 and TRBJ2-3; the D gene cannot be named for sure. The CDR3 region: CAISALLGDTQYF. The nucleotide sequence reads TGTGCCATCAGCGCCCTCCTCGGGGATACGCAGTATTTT.